This T cell receptor (beta chain) was sequenced during a study of blood T cell repertoires in COVID-19. This CDR3 is built from 12 residues. The V end lost 11 bases, the J end lost 5 bases, and 15 bases lay between the germline ends. From germline, CDR1 is LGHDT and CDR2 YNNKEL (reference sequence). Clones were read by immunoSEQ multiplex PCR, and TCRdb kept only the in-frame ones, dropping some. This sample has over 350,000 clones, with around 89% found just once. The material sequenced was peripheral blood. This chain links TRBV3-1 (or the pseudogene TRBV3-2) with TRBJ2-5; no definite D call. The clonotype comes from a woman aged 30 to 39 with acute or convalescent COVID-19. Here the CDR3 DNA reads TGTGCCTCAGGCTTTGGTGGGGAGACCCAGTACTTC. Translation gives CASGFGGETQYF.